This T cell receptor (beta chain) was profiled in a study of blood T cell repertoires in COVID-19. The wider study: Nucleic acid was either cDNA or gDNA, and it came from T cells, B-cell-depleted T cells, or PBMCs.

Seattle researchers signed up patients amid active infection and tracked them longitudinally. Original processing notes: Amplifying reference gene primers gave estimates of nucleated cell counts. Sequencing used immunoSEQ multiplex PCR; TCRdb keeps in-frame clones, though not all of them. The V and J calls and clone size are taken from that table; D and trimming were inferred from the DNA. There are over 450,000 clones in the sample; approximately 92% occur only once, and 0.75% to 0.9% lies in the top ten. The sequenced sample was peripheral blood. The clonotype originates from a man aged 18 to 30 with COVID-19, enrolled during active disease.

The CDR3 sequence: CASSPLGGGDTEAFF. As DNA, the CDR3 is TGTGCCAGTAGTCCGCTCGGCGGAGGCGACACTGAAGCTTTCTTT. The chain joins TRBV19 to TRBJ1-1; D gene uncertain. The germline V and J ends were trimmed by 5 bases and 3 bases, with 16 bases remaining between them. Germline V gene lookup returns CDR1 LNHDA and CDR2 SQIVND (reference sequence). This CDR3 has 15 residues.